The 15 T cell receptor beta chains below all came from one sample that was sequenced in a study of T cell changes during pregnancy in multiple sclerosis. The method was immunoSEQ multiplex PCR; TCRdb's version includes in-frame clones alone and lacks a portion of them. The data contain some 80,000 clones, approximately 92% of them singletons. The source material was peripheral blood, sampled in the first trimester of pregnancy. The receptors stem from a female donor with multiple sclerosis, enrolled in a pregnancy study.

V gene TRBV5-1 combines with J gene TRBJ2-5; D gene unclear. CDR3 length: 14 amino acids. The ends were cut back, 4 bases at V and 5 bases at J, with 15 bases in the middle. From germline, CDR1 is SGHRS and CDR2 YFSETQ. DNA for the CDR3: TGCGCCAGCAGCCCAGGTGGTATCCAGGAGACCCAGTACTTC. Residues: CASSPGGIQETQYF.

The genes are TRBV7-9 and TRBJ2-7; no clear D. V gave up 4 bases and J gave up 5 bases, with 12 bases separating them. This CDR3 has 13 residues. The germline V gene encodes CDR1 SEHNR and CDR2 FQNEAQ (reference sequence). The CDR3 sequence is CASSSRGLDEQYF. The CDR3 nucleotides are TGTGCCAGCAGCTCTCGTGGCCTGGACGAGCAGTACTTC. The whole variable domain, remainder taken from reference TRBV7-9 and TRBJ2-7, is DTGVSQNPRHKITKRGQNVTFRCDPISEHNRLYWYRQTLGQGPEFLTYFQNEAQLEKSRLLSDRFSAERPKGSFSTLEIQRTEQGDSAMYLCASSSRGLDEQYFGPGTRLTVT.

V is TRBV6-6 and J is TRBJ2-7, with D perhaps TRBD2 (5 bases). Trimming cost V 0 bases and J 5 bases, with 14 bases left between them. The germline CDR1 and CDR2 sequences are MNHNY and SVGAGI (reference sequence). CDR3 length: 15 amino acids. The CDR3: CASSYSPRRTHEQYF. The CDR3 region has the DNA TGTGCCAGCAGTTACTCGCCGCGGAGGACCCACGAGCAGTACTTC.

The rearrangement joins TRBV5-4 to TRBJ2-5; 11 nucleotides agree with TRBD2. Trimming took 4 bases from V and 2 from J; bases not matched to a gene: 7. The CDR3 contains 16 residues. Germline V CDR1 and CDR2: SGHNT, YYREEE (reference sequence). CDR3 nucleotides: TGTGCCAGCAGCAGACCGGGACTAGCGGATCAAGAGACCCAGTACTTC. Its translation: CASSRPGLADQETQYF.

This clone was found once. The chain recombines TRBV5-4 with TRBJ2-3, with 10 bases that match TRBD1. Germline V CDR1 and CDR2: SGHNT, YYREEE (reference sequence). This CDR3 spans 17 amino acids. The junction had 7 bases not matched to a gene; V was cut back by 3 bases and J by 0 bases. CDR3 coding DNA: TGTGCCAGCAGCTCCAGGACAGGGGGTATGAGCACAGATACGCAGTATTTT. Residues: CASSSRTGGMSTDTQYF.

The chain has TRBV5-1 and TRBJ1-2; D is ambiguous. V shed 0 bases and J shed 0 bases, with 3 bases lying between them. Germline loops: CDR1 SGHRS, CDR2 YFSETQ. The CDR3 length is 13 residues. The CDR3 nucleotides read TGCGCCAGCAGCTTGGCTGCTAACTATGGCTACACCTTC. As protein: CASSLAANYGYTF.

V usage is TRBV5-5 and J usage is TRBJ1-3; D perhaps matches TRBD1 (5 bases). Germline V gene data show CDR1 as SGHKS and CDR2 as YYEKEE (reference sequence). V gave up 0 bases and J gave up 0 bases, with 7 bases separating them. CDR3 length: 15 residues. CDR3 DNA sequence: TGTGCCAGCAGCTTGGCGGGGGGCTCTGGAAACACCATATATTTT. Translation: CASSLAGGSGNTIYF.

This clone was counted a single time. This rearrangement joins TRBV9 to TRBJ2-5; 11 nucleotides agree with TRBD2. The germline CDR1 and CDR2 sequences are SGDLS and YYNGEE. The CDR3 is 16 residues long. Trimming took 4 bases from V and 1 from J; bases not matched to a gene: 6. The CDR3 region is CASSPRLAGTQETQYF. The CDR3 nucleotides are TGTGCCAGCAGCCCTCGACTAGCGGGGACCCAAGAGACCCAGTACTTC.

The chain has TRBV6-5 and TRBJ2-2; 7 nucleotides match TRBD2. The CDR3 has 14 amino acids. Losses at the gene ends were 6 bases for V and 3 bases for J; bases not matched to a gene: 4. CDR1 MNHEY and CDR2 SVGAGI come from the germline V gene. CDR3 loop: CASRLTSDTGELFF. The CDR3 DNA reads as TGTGCCAGCAGACTTACTAGCGACACCGGGGAGCTGTTTTTT.

This chain joins TRBV5-5 and TRBJ2-5; D remains unclear. Looked up from germline, CDR1 is SGHKS and CDR2 is YYEKEE (reference sequence). V was cut by 0 bases and J by 7 bases, with 10 bases left in between. This CDR3 has 13 residues. The CDR3 reads CASSLAAEATQYF. The CDR3 nucleotides read TGTGCCAGCAGCTTGGCGGCAGAGGCGACCCAGTACTTC.

The CDR3 is CASSDEVASNEQFF. The CDR3 region has the DNA TGTGCCAGCAGTGACGAAGTAGCTAGCAATGAGCAGTTCTTC. The chain uses TRBV6-4 and TRBJ2-1; D remains ambiguous. The V gene lost 2 bases and the J gene lost 6 bases, with 11 bases spanning the gap. The CDR3 is 14 residues long. Germline lookup yields CDR1 MRHNA and CDR2 SNTAGT.

The genes are TRBV9 and TRBJ2-2; no reliable D call. The CDR3 is 15 residues long. The V gene lost 2 bases and the J gene lost 4 bases, with 12 bases spanning the gap. In germline, CDR1 is SGDLS, CDR2 YYNGEE. The CDR3 DNA is TGTGCCAGCAGCGTCCAGGATTCTACCACCGGGGAGCTGTTTTTT. Translated, it gives CASSVQDSTTGELFF.

V and J are TRBV2 and TRBJ2-7; 12 nucleotides agree with TRBD2. The V and J ends lost 6 bases and 3 bases, in that order; junction bases with no gene match: 9. CDR1 and CDR2 (germline): SNHLY, FYNNEI. The CDR3 runs 16 residues. For the CDR3, the DNA is TGTGCCAGCAGCCGAAACCCACTAGCGGGGGGCTACGAGCAGTACTTC. Translating gives CASSRNPLAGGYEQYF.

The V gene is TRBV5-1, the J gene TRBJ2-3; 11 bases line up with TRBD2. The length of the CDR3 is 14 residues. Trimming removed 6 bases from V and 4 bases from J; junction bases left unmatched: 4. Germline CDR1 and CDR2: SGHRS and YFSETQ. The CDR3 sequence: CASKASGGSDTQYF. CDR3 sequence (DNA): TGCGCCAGCAAGGCTAGCGGGGGGTCAGATACGCAGTATTTT.

The chain has TRBV30 and TRBJ2-7, with D maybe TRBD2 (7 bases). Trimming took off 2 bases at V and 5 bases at J, with 13 bases between the two ends. This CDR3 comprises 13 residues. The V gene's germline CDR1 is GTSNPN and CDR2 SVGIG (reference sequence). The CDR3: CAWSRGGPDEQYF. CDR3 coding DNA: TGTGCCTGGAGTAGGGGGGGGCCGGACGAGCAGTACTTC.